The 17 T cell receptor beta chains listed next were all sequenced from one sample in a study of T-cell reconstitution after alpha-beta-depleted transplantation in children. Preparing the TCRbeta library involved the use of unique molecular identifiers. One entry per CDR3 protein results from TCRdb running MiXCR on the PCR reads. Of hundreds of thousands of distinct CDR3 sequences in the sample, about 15% were seen once. The sample was PBMCs, mostly from graft donor cells, taken 360 days after TCRalphabeta/CD19-depleted stem cell transplant. All receptors derive from a male patient younger than 18 who had a stem cell transplant for acute lymphoblastic leukemia, so the T cells may come from the graft donor.

This clonotype appeared a single time. The chain combines TRBV4-1 with TRBJ2-2; 14 bases map to TRBD2. The CDR3 runs to 17 residues. CDR1 and CDR2 (germline): MGHRA, YSYEKL. J gave up 4 bases and V 4 bases, and 5 bases lay outside the gene matches. The DNA of the CDR3 is TGCGCCAGCAGCCCGGGACTAGCGGGAGCGGGCACCGGGGAGCTGTTTTTT. As protein: CASSPGLAGAGTGELFF.

The V gene is TRBV20-1, the J gene TRBJ2-7; D uncertain. Between the trimmed V and J ends, which lost 1 base and 3 bases, there was a span of 19 bases. This CDR3 is built from 16 residues. The germline gives CDR1 DFQATT, CDR2 SNEGSKA (reference sequence). The CDR3 nucleotides read TGCAGTGCTAGAGCCCCCACAGATCTTCTCGGCTACGAGCAGTACTTC. Translated: CSARAPTDLLGYEQYF.

This clonotype has only a few counts. The V call is TRBV5-8, the J call TRBJ2-1, with 11 positions matching TRBD1. Trimming cost V 0 bases and J 7 bases; bases outside gene matches: 3. Germline V lookup: CDR1 SGHTS, CDR2 YDEGEE. The CDR3 sequence is 15 residues long. CDR3 sequence (DNA): TGTGCCAGCAGCTTGGGGGACAGGGGGTTGAATGAGCAGTTCTTC. This codes for CASSLGDRGLNEQFF. The full variable domain, with the rest looked up from reference TRBV5-8 and TRBJ2-1, is EAGVTQSPTHLIKTRGQQATLRCSPISGHTSVYWYQQALGLGLQFLLWYDEGEERNRGNFPPRFSGRQFPNYSSELNVNALELEDSALYLCASSLGDRGLNEQFFGPGTRLTVL.

This clonotype was detected only a few times. The rearrangement uses TRBV4-1 and TRBJ2-7; weak D call: TRBD1 (5 bases). V gave up 1 base and J gave up 3 bases, with 13 bases separating them. This CDR3 is 15 amino acids long. In germline, CDR1 is MGHRA, CDR2 YSYEKL. The chain's CDR3 is CASSQGGWGDYEQYF. In nucleotides, the CDR3 is TGCGCCAGCAGCCAAGGTGGCTGGGGCGACTACGAGCAGTACTTC.

The chain uses TRBV5-1 and TRBJ1-1, with a weak D call TRBD1 (5 bases). This CDR3 is 14 amino acids long. V was shortened by 0 bases and J by 7 bases, with 13 bases between the two germline ends. Germline V lookup: CDR1 SGHRS, CDR2 YFSETQ. The CDR3 sequence is CASSLALGAFEAFF. CDR3 sequence (DNA): TGCGCCAGCAGCTTGGCCCTAGGGGCTTTTGAAGCTTTCTTT.

The rearrangement uses TRBV5-1 and TRBJ2-3; perhaps TRBD2 as D (5 bases). V shed 0 bases and J shed 5 bases, with 13 bases lying between them. The CDR3 length is 15 residues. Germline V lookup: CDR1 SGHRS, CDR2 YFSETQ. The DNA of the CDR3 is TGCGCCAGCAGCTTGGTTGGTAGCGTGGAAGATACGCAGTATTTT. It yields the protein CASSLVGSVEDTQYF.

The chain joins TRBV4-1 to TRBJ2-3, with D maybe TRBD1 (7 bases). Looked up from germline, CDR1 is MGHRA and CDR2 is YSYEKL. V was pared by 7 bases and J by 4 bases, with 24 bases between. There are 17 residues in the CDR3. CDR3 amino acids: CASTPLGGGASPDTQYF. The CDR3 DNA follows: TGCGCCAGCACGCCCTTAGGAGGGGGCGCATCCCCAGATACGCAGTATTTT.

This clonotype was seen more than once but under ten times. J is TRBJ2-1 and V is TRBV7-7; TRBD1 aligns across 7 bases. This CDR3 region has 16 residues. Germline V lookup: CDR1 SSHAT, CDR2 FNYEAQ (reference sequence). Trimming took 5 bases from V and 1 from J; bases not matched to a gene: 8. The CDR3 region has the DNA TGTGCCAGCAGCGAAACGCCGGGACAGTCCTACAATGAGCAGTTCTTC. Residues: CASSETPGQSYNEQFF.

This clonotype was picked up many times. CDR3 amino acids: CASSSPGLAGYEQYF. Here the CDR3 DNA reads TGCGCCAGCAGCTCGCCGGGACTAGCGGGCTACGAGCAGTACTTC. The chain uses TRBV5-1 and TRBJ2-7, with 12 bases lining up with TRBD2. Per the germline V gene, CDR1 is SGHRS and CDR2 is YFSETQ. The ends lost 3 bases at V and 3 bases at J; junction bases unmatched: 4. The CDR3 length is 15 residues. Using reference TRBV5-1 and TRBJ2-7 for the parts outside the CDR3, the full variable domain is KAGVTQTPRYLIKTRGQQVTLSCSPISGHRSVSWYQQTPGQGLQFLFEYFSETQRNKGNFPGRFSGRQFSNSRSEMNVSTLELGDSALYLCASSSPGLAGYEQYFGPGTRLTVT.

The V call is TRBV5-1, the J call TRBJ2-1; unclear D gene. In germline, CDR1 is SGHRS, CDR2 YFSETQ. The CDR3 is made up of 14 amino acids. Trimming took 7 bases from V and 5 from J, leaving 16 bases between them. For the CDR3, the DNA is TGCGCCAGCCGCGCCTTTGAGGAGCACAATGAGCAGTTCTTC. It specifies CASRAFEEHNEQFF.

This clonotype was seen many times. This rearrangement joins TRBV6-5 to TRBJ2-1, with a weak D call TRBD2 (6 bases). V was pared by 0 bases and J by 4 bases, with 16 bases between. The germline CDR1 and CDR2 sequences are MNHEY and SVGAGI. The CDR3 extends over 17 amino acids. CDR3 DNA sequence: TGTGCCAGCAGTTACTCGATGGGAGCGGGTAAATACAATGAGCAGTTCTTC. Translated: CASSYSMGAGKYNEQFF.

This clonotype was counted ten times or more. The chain couples TRBV12-3 or TRBV12-4 to TRBJ2-7; tentative D call: TRBD2 (5 bases). V dropped 5 bases and J dropped 0 bases, with 14 bases sitting between them. The CDR3 has 15 residues. Here the CDR3 DNA reads TGTGCCAGCAGTGCTAGCTTTGAAAGCTCCTACGAGCAGTACTTC. It is translated as CASSASFESSYEQYF.

The chain carries TRBV5-1 and TRBJ2-5, with D possibly TRBD1 on 6 matching bases. The CDR3 has 12 amino acids. Trimming took off 6 bases at V and 1 base at J, with 7 bases between the two ends. From germline, CDR1 is SGHRS and CDR2 YFSETQ. CDR3 nucleotide sequence: TGCGCCAGCACGGACAGCCAAGAGACCCAGTACTTC. Encoded protein: CASTDSQETQYF.

This clonotype has at least ten counts. The CDR3 region has the DNA TGTGCCAGCAGCCAACTAGCGGGTACAGATACGCAGTATTTT. This gives the protein CASSQLAGTDTQYF. The chain carries TRBV2 and TRBJ2-3; 9 bases are a match to TRBD2. CDR1 is SNHLY and CDR2 is FYNNEI in the germline V gene. The V gene end was trimmed by 6 bases and the J gene end by 3 bases; junction bases not matched to a gene: 4. The CDR3 is 14 residues long.

The CDR3 region has the DNA TGTGCCAGCAGTGAAGGGCGGCTATCCTACGAGCAGTACTTC. As protein: CASSEGRLSYEQYF. The chain combines TRBV2 with TRBJ2-7; no reliable D call. The CDR3 has 14 amino acids. The V gene's germline CDR1 is SNHLY and CDR2 FYNNEI. Deletions cut 1 base from V and 1 base from J, with 8 bases between.

The J gene is TRBJ2-1, the V gene TRBV5-1; TRBD1 matches 7 bases. This CDR3 has 16 amino acids. V lost 4 bases to trimming and J lost 0 bases; unmatched junction nucleotides: 7. CDR1 SGHRS and CDR2 YFSETQ come from the germline V gene. CDR3 coding DNA: TGCGCCAGCAGCCTGGAGACAGGGCCCTCCTACAATGAGCAGTTCTTC. It is translated as CASSLETGPSYNEQFF.

This clonotype has at least ten counts. The chain is built from TRBV5-1 and TRBJ2-7; a weak D match, TRBD1 (6 bases). Between the trimmed V and J ends, which lost 6 bases and 9 bases, there was a span of 22 bases. The CDR3 has 14 amino acids. Germline V lookup: CDR1 SGHRS, CDR2 YFSETQ. CDR3 sequence: CASKGTLSSSGQYF. The CDR3 DNA reads as TGCGCCAGCAAGGGGACACTGAGCTCCTCTGGGCAGTACTTC.